This paragraph reports one T cell receptor beta chain. Its cognate antigen is unknown. A read error is possible here, since a much larger clone lies one base away. Amplified TCR beta CDR3 regions derived from RNA transcripts. HTBI primers were the set used in a first-round RT-PCR of the TCR CDR3. TCRdb passed the multiplex PCR reads through MiXCR, listing each CDR3 protein once. The table lists about 210,000 distinct CDR3 sequences, about 15% of them singletons. The CDR3 sequence is 15 residues long. Germline values: CDR1 KGHSH, CDR2 LQKENI. The data were taken from a study of T cells in Graves' hyperthyroidism and ophthalmopathy. Broader study findings: Model-based prediction identified ophthalmopathy a median roughly six months prior to its onset.

This TCR was recovered from a man aged 50-59 years with Graves' hyperthyroidism. The V call is TRBV18, the J call TRBJ2-2; D ambiguous. Sequencing was carried out using blood. The CDR3 DNA follows: TGTGCCAGCTCACCGACCGGGTCGGGCACCCGGGAGCTGTTTTTT. As protein: CASSPTGSGTRELFF. The full variable domain, its missing parts supplied by reference TRBV18 and TRBJ2-2, is NAGVMQNPRHLVRRRGQEARLRCSPMKGHSHVYWYRQLPEEGLKFMVYLQKENIIDESGMPKERFSAEFPKEGPSILRIQQVVRGDSAAYFCASSPTGSGTRELFFGEGSRLTVL.